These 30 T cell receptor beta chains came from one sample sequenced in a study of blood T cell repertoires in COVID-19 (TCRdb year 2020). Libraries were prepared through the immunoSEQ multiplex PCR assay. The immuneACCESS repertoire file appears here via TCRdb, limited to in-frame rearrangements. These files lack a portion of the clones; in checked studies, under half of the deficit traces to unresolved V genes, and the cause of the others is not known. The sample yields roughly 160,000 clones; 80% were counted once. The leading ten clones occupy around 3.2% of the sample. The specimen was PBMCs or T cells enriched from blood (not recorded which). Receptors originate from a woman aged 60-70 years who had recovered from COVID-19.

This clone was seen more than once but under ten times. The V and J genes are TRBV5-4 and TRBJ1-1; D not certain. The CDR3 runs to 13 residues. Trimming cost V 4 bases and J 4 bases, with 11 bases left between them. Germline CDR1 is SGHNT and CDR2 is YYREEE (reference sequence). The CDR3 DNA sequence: TGTGCCAGCAGCCAAGAACCGAGCACTGAAGCTTTCTTT. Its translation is CASSQEPSTEAFF. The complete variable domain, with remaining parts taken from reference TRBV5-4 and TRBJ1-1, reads ETGVTQSPTHLIKTRGQQVTLRCSSQSGHNTVSWYQQALGQGPQFIFQYYREEENGRGNFPPRFSGLQFPNYSSELNVNALELDDSALYLCASSQEPSTEAFFGQGTRLTVV.

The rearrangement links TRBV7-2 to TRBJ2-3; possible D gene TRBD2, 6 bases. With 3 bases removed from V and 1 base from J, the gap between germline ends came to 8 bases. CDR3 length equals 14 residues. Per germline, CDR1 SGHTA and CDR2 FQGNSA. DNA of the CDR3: TGTGCCAGCAGCTTTGGCGGGGGCACAGATACGCAGTATTTT. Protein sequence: CASSFGGGTDTQYF. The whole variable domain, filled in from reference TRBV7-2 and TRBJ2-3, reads GAGVSQSPSNKVTEKGKDVELRCDPISGHTALYWYRQSLGQGLEFLIYFQGNSAPDKSGLPSDRFSAERTGGSVSTLTIQRTQQEDSAVYLCASSFGGGTDTQYFGPGTRLTVL.

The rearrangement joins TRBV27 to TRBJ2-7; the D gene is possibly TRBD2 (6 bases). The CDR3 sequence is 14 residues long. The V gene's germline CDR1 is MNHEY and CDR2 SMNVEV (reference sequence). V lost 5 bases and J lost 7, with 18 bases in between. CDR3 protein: CASSIGRGAGEQYF. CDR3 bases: TGTGCCAGCAGTATCGGTCGGGGCGCGGGGGAGCAGTACTTC.

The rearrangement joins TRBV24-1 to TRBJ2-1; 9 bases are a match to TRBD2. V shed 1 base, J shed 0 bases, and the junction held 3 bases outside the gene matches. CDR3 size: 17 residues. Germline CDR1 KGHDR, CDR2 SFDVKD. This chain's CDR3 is CATSDLSGGSSYNEQFF. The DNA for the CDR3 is TGTGCCACCAGTGATTTAAGCGGGGGGAGCTCCTACAATGAGCAGTTCTTC.

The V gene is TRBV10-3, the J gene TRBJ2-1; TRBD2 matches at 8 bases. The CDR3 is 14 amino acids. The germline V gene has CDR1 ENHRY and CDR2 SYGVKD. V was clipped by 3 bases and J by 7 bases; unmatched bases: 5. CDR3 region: CAISEGGGMNEQFF. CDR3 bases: TGTGCCATCAGTGAAGGCGGGGGGATGAATGAGCAGTTCTTC.

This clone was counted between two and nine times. CDR3 sequence (DNA): TGCGCCAGCAGCAGGACAGGGGGTTACACTGAAGCTTTCTTT. Translating it yields CASSRTGGYTEAFF. The chain has TRBV5-1 and TRBJ1-1; TRBD1 agrees at 10 bases. Trimming cost V 4 bases and J 3 bases; bases outside gene matches: 3. The CDR3 extends over 14 amino acids. Germline CDR1 reads SGHRS; CDR2 reads YFSETQ.

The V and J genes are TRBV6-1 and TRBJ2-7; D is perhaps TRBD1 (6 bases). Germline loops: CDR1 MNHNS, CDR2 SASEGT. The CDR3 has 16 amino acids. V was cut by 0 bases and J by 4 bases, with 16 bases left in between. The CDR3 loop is CASSEASRRGMYEQYF. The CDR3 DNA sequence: TGTGCCAGCAGTGAAGCGTCCCGCAGGGGTATGTACGAGCAGTACTTC.

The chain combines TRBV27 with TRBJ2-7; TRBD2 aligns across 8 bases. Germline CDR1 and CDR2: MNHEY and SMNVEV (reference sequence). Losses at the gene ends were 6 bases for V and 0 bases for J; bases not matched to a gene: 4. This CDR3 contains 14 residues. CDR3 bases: TGTGCCAGCAGGCCCGGGGGGGGCTCCTACGAGCAGTACTTC. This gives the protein CASRPGGGSYEQYF.

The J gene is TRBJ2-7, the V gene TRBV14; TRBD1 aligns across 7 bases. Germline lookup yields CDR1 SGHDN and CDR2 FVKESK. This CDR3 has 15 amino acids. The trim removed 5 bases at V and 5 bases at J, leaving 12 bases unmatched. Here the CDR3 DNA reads TGTGCCAGCAGCGGCACTAGACAGGGAATAGACGAGCAGTACTTC. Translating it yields CASSGTRQGIDEQYF.

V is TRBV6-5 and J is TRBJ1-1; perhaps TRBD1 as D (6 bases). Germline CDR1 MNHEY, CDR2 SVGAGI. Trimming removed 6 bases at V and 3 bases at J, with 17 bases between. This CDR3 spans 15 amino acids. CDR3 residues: CASRPGGAGDTEAFF. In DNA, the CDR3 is TGTGCCAGCAGGCCCGGGGGGGCCGGGGACACTGAAGCTTTCTTT.

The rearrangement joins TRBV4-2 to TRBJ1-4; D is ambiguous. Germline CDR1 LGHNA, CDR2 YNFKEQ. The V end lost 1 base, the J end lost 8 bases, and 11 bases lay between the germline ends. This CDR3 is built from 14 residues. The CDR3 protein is CASSQGGSVEKLFF. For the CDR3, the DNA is TGTGCCAGCAGCCAAGGCGGTAGCGTAGAAAAACTGTTTTTT.

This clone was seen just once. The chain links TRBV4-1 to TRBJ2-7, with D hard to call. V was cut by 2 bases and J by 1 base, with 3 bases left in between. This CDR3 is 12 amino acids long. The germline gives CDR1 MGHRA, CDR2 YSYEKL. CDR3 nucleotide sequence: TGCGCCAGCAGCCAACGTTCCTACGAGCAGTACTTC. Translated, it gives CASSQRSYEQYF.

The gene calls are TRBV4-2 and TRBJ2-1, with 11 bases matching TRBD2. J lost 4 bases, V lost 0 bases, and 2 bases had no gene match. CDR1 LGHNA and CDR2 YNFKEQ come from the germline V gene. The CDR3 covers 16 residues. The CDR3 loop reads CASSQEIAGGYNEQFF. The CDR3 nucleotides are TGTGCCAGCAGCCAAGAGATAGCGGGGGGGTACAATGAGCAGTTCTTC.

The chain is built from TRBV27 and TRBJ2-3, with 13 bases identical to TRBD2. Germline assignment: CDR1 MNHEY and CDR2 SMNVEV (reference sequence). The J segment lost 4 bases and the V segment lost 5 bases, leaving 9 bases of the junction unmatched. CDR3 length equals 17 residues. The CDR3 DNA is TGTGCCAGCAGTCCTCCAGGACTAGCGGGGGTCTCAGATACGCAGTATTTT. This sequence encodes CASSPPGLAGVSDTQYF.

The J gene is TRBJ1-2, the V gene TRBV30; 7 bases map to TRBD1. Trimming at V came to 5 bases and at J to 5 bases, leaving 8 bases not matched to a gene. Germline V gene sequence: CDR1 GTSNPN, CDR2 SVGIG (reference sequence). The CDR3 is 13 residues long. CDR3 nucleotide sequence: TGTGCCTGGGGGACAGCCCCAAGGTATGGCTACACCTTC. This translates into CAWGTAPRYGYTF.

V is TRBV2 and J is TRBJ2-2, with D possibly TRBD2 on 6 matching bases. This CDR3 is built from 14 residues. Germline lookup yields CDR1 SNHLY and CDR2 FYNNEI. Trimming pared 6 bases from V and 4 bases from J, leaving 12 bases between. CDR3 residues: CASRPGLGTGELFF. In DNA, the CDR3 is TGTGCCAGCAGGCCGGGACTCGGCACCGGGGAGCTGTTTTTT. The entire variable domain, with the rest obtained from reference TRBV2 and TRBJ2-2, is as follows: EPEVTQTPSHQVTQMGQEVILRCVPISNHLYFYWYRQILGQKVEFLVSFYNNEISEKSEIFDDQFSVERPDGSNFTLKIRSTKLEDSAMYFCASRPGLGTGELFFGEGSRLTVL.

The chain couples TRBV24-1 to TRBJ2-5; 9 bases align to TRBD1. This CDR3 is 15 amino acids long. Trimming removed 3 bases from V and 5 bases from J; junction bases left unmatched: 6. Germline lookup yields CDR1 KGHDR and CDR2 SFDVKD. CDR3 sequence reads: CATSDNTGGGETQYF. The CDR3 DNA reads TGTGCCACCAGTGATAACACAGGGGGCGGGGAGACCCAGTACTTC.

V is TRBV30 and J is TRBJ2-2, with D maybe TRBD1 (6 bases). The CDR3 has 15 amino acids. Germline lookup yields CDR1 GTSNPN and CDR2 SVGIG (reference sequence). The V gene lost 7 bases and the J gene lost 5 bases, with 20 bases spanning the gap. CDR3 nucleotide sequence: TGTGCCTCCGACCAAGGACAGAGTGAAACCGGGGAGCTGTTTTTT. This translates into CASDQGQSETGELFF.

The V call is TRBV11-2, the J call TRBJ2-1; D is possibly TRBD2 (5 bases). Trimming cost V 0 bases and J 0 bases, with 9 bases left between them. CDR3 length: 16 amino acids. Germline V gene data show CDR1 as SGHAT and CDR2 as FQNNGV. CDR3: CASSLDRGSSYNEQFF. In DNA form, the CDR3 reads TGTGCCAGCAGCTTAGATCGTGGGAGCTCCTACAATGAGCAGTTCTTC. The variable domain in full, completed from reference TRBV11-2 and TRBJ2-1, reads EAGVAQSPRYKIIEKRQSVAFWCNPISGHATLYWYQQILGQGPKLLIQFQNNGVVDDSQLPKDRFSAERLKGVDSTLKIQPAKLEDSAVYLCASSLDRGSSYNEQFFGPGTRLTVL.

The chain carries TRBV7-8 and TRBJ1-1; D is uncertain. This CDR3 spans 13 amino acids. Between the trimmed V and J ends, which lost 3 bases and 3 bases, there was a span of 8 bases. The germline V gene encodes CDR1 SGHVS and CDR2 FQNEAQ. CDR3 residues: CASSFNGDTEAFF. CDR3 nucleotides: TGTGCCAGCAGCTTCAACGGGGACACTGAAGCTTTCTTT.

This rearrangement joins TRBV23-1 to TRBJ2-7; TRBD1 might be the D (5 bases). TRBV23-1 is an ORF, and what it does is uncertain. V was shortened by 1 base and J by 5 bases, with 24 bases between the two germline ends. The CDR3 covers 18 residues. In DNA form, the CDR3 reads TGCGCCAGCAGTCAATGCAGGGTGCTTCCCCGGCATCCGAACGAGCAGTACTTC. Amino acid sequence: CASSQCRVLPRHPNEQYF.

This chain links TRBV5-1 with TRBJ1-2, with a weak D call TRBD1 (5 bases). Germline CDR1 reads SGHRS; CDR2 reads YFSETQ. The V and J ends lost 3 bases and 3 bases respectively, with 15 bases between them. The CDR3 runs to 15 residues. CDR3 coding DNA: TGCGCCAGCAGCTGGGGACTGCAGGAGGACTATGGCTACACCTTC. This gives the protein CASSWGLQEDYGYTF.

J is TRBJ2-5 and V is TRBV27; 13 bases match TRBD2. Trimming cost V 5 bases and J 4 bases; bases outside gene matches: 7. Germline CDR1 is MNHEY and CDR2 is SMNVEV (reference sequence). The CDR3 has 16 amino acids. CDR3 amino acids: CASSPRLAGGGETQYF. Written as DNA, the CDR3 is TGTGCCAGCAGTCCCCGACTAGCGGGGGGCGGAGAGACCCAGTACTTC.

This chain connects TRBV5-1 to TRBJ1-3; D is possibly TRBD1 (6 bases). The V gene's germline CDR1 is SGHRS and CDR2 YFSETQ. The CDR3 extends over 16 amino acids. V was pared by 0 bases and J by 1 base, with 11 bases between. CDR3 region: CASSLADRKSGNTIYF. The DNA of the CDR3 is TGCGCCAGCAGCTTGGCCGACAGGAAGTCTGGAAACACCATATATTTT.

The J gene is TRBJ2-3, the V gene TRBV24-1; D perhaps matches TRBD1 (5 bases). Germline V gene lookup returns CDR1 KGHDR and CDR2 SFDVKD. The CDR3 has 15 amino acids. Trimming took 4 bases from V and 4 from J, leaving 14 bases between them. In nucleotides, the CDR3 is TGTGCCACCAGTGAAGGCAGGGCCCACTCAGATACGCAGTATTTT. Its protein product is CATSEGRAHSDTQYF.

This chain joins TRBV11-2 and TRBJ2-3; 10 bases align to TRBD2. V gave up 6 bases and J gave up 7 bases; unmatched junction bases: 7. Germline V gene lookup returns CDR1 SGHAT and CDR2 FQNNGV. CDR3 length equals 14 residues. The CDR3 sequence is CASRLLAGVNTQYF. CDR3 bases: TGTGCCAGCAGACTCCTAGCGGGGGTGAATACGCAGTATTTT.

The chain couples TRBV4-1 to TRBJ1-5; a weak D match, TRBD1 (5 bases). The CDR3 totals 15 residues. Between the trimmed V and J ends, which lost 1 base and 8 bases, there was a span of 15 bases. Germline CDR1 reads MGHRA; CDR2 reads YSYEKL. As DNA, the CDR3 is TGCGCCAGCAGCCAAGTTACAGGATCCTTGGAGCCCCAGCATTTT. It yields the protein CASSQVTGSLEPQHF.

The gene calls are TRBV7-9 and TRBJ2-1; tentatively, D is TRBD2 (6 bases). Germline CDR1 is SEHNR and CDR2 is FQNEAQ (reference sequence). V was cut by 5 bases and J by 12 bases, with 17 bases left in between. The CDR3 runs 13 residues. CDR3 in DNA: TGTGCCAGCAGCCCCTGGGGGAGCGGGCTGCAGTTCTTC. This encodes CASSPWGSGLQFF.

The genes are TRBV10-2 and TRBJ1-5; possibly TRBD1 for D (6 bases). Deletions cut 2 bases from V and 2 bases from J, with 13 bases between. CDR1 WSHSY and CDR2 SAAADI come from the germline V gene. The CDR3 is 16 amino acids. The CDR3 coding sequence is TGCGCCAGCAGTGAGAAGTGGGGGCTCGGCAATCAGCCCCAGCATTTT. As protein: CASSEKWGLGNQPQHF.

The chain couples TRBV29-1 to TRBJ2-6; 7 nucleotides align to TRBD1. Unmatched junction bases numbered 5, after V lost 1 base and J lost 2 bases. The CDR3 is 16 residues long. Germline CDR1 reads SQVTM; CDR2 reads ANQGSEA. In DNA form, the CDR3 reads TGCAGCGTTGAAGCTTCAGACAGGGCTGGGGCCAACGTCCTGACTTTC. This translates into CSVEASDRAGANVLTF.